This entry is about one T cell receptor (beta chain). The data are from a study of blood T cell repertoires in COVID-19. As for the study in general: Italy, Spain and the United States were the sources of the convalescent and acute COVID-19 samples. PBMCs, B-cell-depleted T cells, or T cells were the source of the cDNA or gDNA that made up the material.

Authors' processing steps: Reference gene primer amplification in the assay estimated nucleated cell counts. The repertoire was sequenced with immunoSEQ multiplex PCR; TCRdb's copy has only in-frame clones and lacks some. That table furnishes V, J and clone size, whereas the DNA furnished D and trimming. Among about 200,000 clones listed, 86% were seen once. Germline CDR1 SNHLY, CDR2 FYNNEI. The CDR3 is 14 amino acids. Trimming removed 5 bases at V and 4 bases at J, with 12 bases between. Sequenced input: peripheral blood. The chain uses TRBV2 and TRBJ1-3, with a possible D match to TRBD1 (5 bases). This clonotype was sampled from a woman between 65 and 79 years old with acute or convalescent COVID-19. The DNA for the CDR3 is TGTGCCAGCAGTTCCAGGGTTTACGGAAACACCATATATTTT. It is translated as CASSSRVYGNTIYF.